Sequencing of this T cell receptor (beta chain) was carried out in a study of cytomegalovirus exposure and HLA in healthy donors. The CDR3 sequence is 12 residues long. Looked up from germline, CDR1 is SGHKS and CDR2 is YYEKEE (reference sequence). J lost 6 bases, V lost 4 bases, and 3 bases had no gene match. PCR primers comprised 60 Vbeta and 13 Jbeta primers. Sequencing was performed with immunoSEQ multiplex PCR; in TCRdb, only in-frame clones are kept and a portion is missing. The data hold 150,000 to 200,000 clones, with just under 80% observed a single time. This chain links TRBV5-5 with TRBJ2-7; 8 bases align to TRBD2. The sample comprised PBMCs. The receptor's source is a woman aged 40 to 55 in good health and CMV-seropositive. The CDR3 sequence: CASSMGLVEQYF. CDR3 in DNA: TGTGCCAGCAGCATGGGACTAGTCGAGCAGTACTTC.